This TCR beta chain is drawn from a study of blood T cell repertoires in COVID-19. In the study overall: Specimens from acute and convalescent COVID-19 originated in the United States, Italy and Spain.

The J segment lost 5 bases and the V segment lost 1 base, leaving 21 bases of the junction unmatched. The CDR3 has 20 residues. In the authors' workflow: Scientists estimated how many nucleated cells there were by amplifying reference gene primers. Libraries were prepared by immunoSEQ multiplex PCR; TCRdb keeps only in-frame clonotypes and omits some of them. That table gives V, J and clone size, and the DNA gave D and trimming. The sample lists 110,000 or so clones, 70% to 85% seen once, with approximately 7.9% in the top ten. Sequencing was performed on peripheral blood. The chain is built from TRBV23-1 and TRBJ2-7, with TRBD1 matching 9 bases. TRBV23-1 is assigned to the ORF class and has an uncertain function. This clonotype was sampled from a woman older than 75 with active or convalescent COVID-19. The CDR3 loop is CASSQYQGQENRGRYHEQYF. DNA of the CDR3: TGCGCCAGCAGTCAATATCAAGGACAAGAGAACAGGGGGCGCTACCACGAGCAGTACTTC.